This T cell receptor (beta chain) originates from a study of STAT5B mutations in CD4+ large granular lymphocyte leukemia. Between the trimmed V and J ends, which lost 3 bases and 3 bases, there was a span of 15 bases. The CDR3 has 15 amino acids. Germline-derived CDR1 and CDR2 are LNHDA and SQIVND (reference sequence). To note about this clone: Its specificity is unknown.

This was a survey-level run. Only in-frame clones appear in the TCRdb table, and some are missing; sequencing was by immunoSEQ multiplex PCR. The data hold about 30,000 clones, with around 85% observed a single time. Study observations and caveats: Patient CD4-sorted repertoires looked more clonal than healthy CD4+ repertoires, even without putative leukemic clones. No patients shared main leukemic clonotypes, though around 25% appeared at low frequency elsewhere. Compared with healthy controls (2/35), patient top clones favored TRBV06 (8/27).

The clonotype was recovered from a human donor in good health. Sequencing was performed on CD4+ T cells from blood buffy coats. The chain combines TRBV19 with TRBJ2-7; D is tentatively TRBD1 or TRBD2 (6 bases each). CDR3 amino acids: CASSIRRDNVYEQYF. As DNA, the CDR3 is TGTGCCAGTAGTATCAGGCGGGACAACGTCTACGAGCAGTACTTC.